This entry lists 17 T cell receptor beta chains sequenced from one sample in a study of response to subunit inactivated influenza vaccine (dated by TCRdb to the late 2010s). The library relied on RT-PCR. TCRdb records Illumina HiSeq 2500 as the sequencer. TCRdb redid the processing of the public reads, applying fastp at Q25 and MiXCR, and retained in-frame beta chains. Each entry is one CDR3 protein sequence, shown with its most common DNA and genes. For this sample the table gives around 520,000 distinct CDR3 sequences, of which 10% to 15% were detected only once. The ten largest account for approximately 10% of the sample. Sequencing was performed on PBMCs from blood, taken on the day of vaccination. Receptors were obtained from a man in his fifties who received an inactivated influenza vaccine. Donor details come from another sample of the same person, matched by shared clones.

The chain is built from TRBV10-3 and TRBJ2-3; 10 bases fit TRBD2. The V and J ends lost 8 bases and 2 bases, in that order; junction bases with no gene match: 4. Germline V gives CDR1 ENHRY, CDR2 SYGVKD. The CDR3 covers 14 residues. The CDR3 here is CAISTSGTTDTQYF. CDR3 sequence (DNA): TGTGCCATCTCAACTAGCGGGACCACAGATACGCAGTATTTT.

The CDR3 region is CASRPIGTGTNIQYF. The CDR3 region has the DNA TGTGCCAGCAGGCCCATCGGGACAGGGACTAACATTCAGTACTTC. V and J are TRBV6-1 and TRBJ2-4, with 9 positions matching TRBD1. The CDR3 is 15 amino acids. The V gene's germline CDR1 is MNHNS and CDR2 SASEGT. The junction had 10 bases not matched to a gene; V was cut back by 6 bases and J by 7 bases.

Only a few counts were recorded for this clonotype. This chain links TRBV7-2 with TRBJ1-2; D possibly corresponds to TRBD1 (6 bases). The germline CDR1 and CDR2 sequences are SGHTA and FQGNSA. Trimming removed 5 bases at V and 2 bases at J, with 12 bases between. CDR3 length: 14 residues. The CDR3 nucleotides are TGTGCCAGCAGCCCGGGGGCAGAAAACTATGGCTACACCTTC. It specifies CASSPGAENYGYTF. Drawing the rest from reference TRBV7-2 and TRBJ1-2, the complete variable domain is GAGVSQSPSNKVTEKGKDVELRCDPISGHTALYWYRQSLGQGLEFLIYFQGNSAPDKSGLPSDRFSAERTGGSVSTLTIQRTQQEDSAVYLCASSPGAENYGYTFGSGTRLTVV.

This clonotype was found a few times. This chain joins TRBV9 and TRBJ2-1; TRBD2 matches 11 bases. The CDR3 contains 17 residues. V gave up 0 bases and J gave up 8 bases; unmatched junction bases: 10. From germline, CDR1 is SGDLS and CDR2 YYNGEE. The DNA for the CDR3 is TGTGCCAGCAGCGTAGCTGTAGCGGGAGGGTATAGGGATGAGCAGTTCTTC. It encodes CASSVAVAGGYRDEQFF. The full variable domain, completed using reference TRBV9 and TRBJ2-1, is DSGVTQTPKHLITATGQRVTLRCSPRSGDLSVYWYQQSLDQGLQFLIQYYNGEERAKGNILERFSAQQFPDLHSELNLSSLELGDSALYFCASSVAVAGGYRDEQFFGPGTRLTVL.

This clonotype was seen a few times. The chain links TRBV30 to TRBJ1-3; 8 positions match TRBD1. Germline CDR1 GTSNPN, CDR2 SVGIG (reference sequence). The ends lost 2 bases at V and 1 base at J; junction bases unmatched: 1. This CDR3 contains 14 residues. DNA of the CDR3: TGTGCCTGGAGTCAGGGGGCATCTGGAAACACCATATATTTT. Its translation is CAWSQGASGNTIYF. Supplemented by reference TRBV30 and TRBJ1-3, the full variable domain reads SQTIHQWPATLVQPVGSPLSLECTVEGTSNPNLYWYRQAAGRGLQLLFYSVGIGQISSEVPQNLSASRPQDRQFILSSKKLLLSDSGFYLCAWSQGASGNTIYFGEGSWLTVV.

V gene TRBV20-1 combines with J gene TRBJ1-4; D is perhaps TRBD1 (5 bases). Germline V gives CDR1 DFQATT, CDR2 SNEGSKA (reference sequence). The V end was cut by 2 bases, the J end by 8 bases, with 15 bases between. The CDR3 has 14 amino acids. DNA for the CDR3: TGCAGTGCTAGAAACATCAGGGTATGGGAAAAACTGTTTTTT. It specifies CSARNIRVWEKLFF.

The table lists this clonotype with a few counts. The rearrangement joins TRBV7-2 to TRBJ2-1; D might be TRBD1 (6 bases). Germline V gives CDR1 SGHTA, CDR2 FQGNSA. The CDR3 totals 13 residues. With 5 bases removed from V and 4 bases from J, the gap between germline ends came to 9 bases. The CDR3 bases are TGTGCCAGCAGCACTGACAGGTACAATGAGCAGTTCTTC. This gives the protein CASSTDRYNEQFF.

This clonotype was detected a few times. The gene calls are TRBV6-2 or TRBV6-3 and TRBJ2-7; D gene unclear. CDR1 is MNHEY, CDR2 SVGEGT, per germline. The length of the CDR3 is 12 residues. V lost 8 bases, J lost 2 bases, and 10 bases lay in between. CDR3 amino acids: CASGQAAYEQYF. The CDR3 nucleotides read TGTGCCAGCGGCCAGGCAGCCTACGAGCAGTACTTC.

This clonotype was observed many times. The chain uses TRBV28 and TRBJ1-4; 7 bases map to TRBD1. With V trimmed by 2 bases and J by 2 bases, 5 bases remained unmatched. CDR1 and CDR2 from the germline V gene are MDHEN and SYDVKM. This CDR3 comprises 16 residues. The CDR3 DNA reads as TGTGCCAGCAGTTTAGTGGGGACAGCGACTAATGAAAAACTGTTTTTT. Translating it yields CASSLVGTATNEKLFF.

In nucleotides, the CDR3 is TGTGCCAGCAGCGTTGGACTAGCCACAGATACGCAGTATTTT. It specifies CASSVGLATDTQYF. V usage is TRBV9 and J usage is TRBJ2-3; TRBD2 agrees at 8 bases. This CDR3 comprises 14 residues. The germline CDR1 and CDR2 sequences are SGDLS and YYNGEE. J gave up 2 bases and V 2 bases, and 1 base lay outside the gene matches.

The rearrangement uses TRBV20-1 and TRBJ2-7; possibly TRBD1 for D (5 bases). The CDR3 runs 12 residues. From germline, CDR1 is DFQATT and CDR2 SNEGSKA (reference sequence). Trimming took off 4 bases at V and 3 bases at J, with 10 bases between the two ends. CDR3 nucleotides: TGCAGTGCTAAGGGGCCCCACTACGAGCAGTACTTC. It translates to CSAKGPHYEQYF.

This chain connects TRBV11-2 to TRBJ2-1; TRBD2 aligns across 8 bases. Germline CDR1 SGHAT, CDR2 FQNNGV. This CDR3 has 19 amino acids. Losses at the gene ends were 5 bases for V and 3 bases for J; bases not matched to a gene: 18. This CDR3 reads CASSPKGGLGSGIYNEQFF. CDR3 bases: TGTGCCAGCAGCCCTAAGGGGGGCCTCGGTAGCGGGATCTACAATGAGCAGTTCTTC.

This clonotype was seen ten or more times. This chain links TRBV30 with TRBJ2-3, with D maybe TRBD1 (5 bases). Germline V gives CDR1 GTSNPN, CDR2 SVGIG (reference sequence). Trimming removed 0 bases from V and 2 bases from J, with 12 bases in between. The length of the CDR3 is 15 residues. The CDR3 DNA reads TGTGCCTGGAGTGTACAGGCCCACAACACAGATACGCAGTATTTT. It translates to CAWSVQAHNTDTQYF. Full variable domain (missing parts from reference TRBV30 and TRBJ2-3): SQTIHQWPATLVQPVGSPLSLECTVEGTSNPNLYWYRQAAGRGLQLLFYSVGIGQISSEVPQNLSASRPQDRQFILSSKKLLLSDSGFYLCAWSVQAHNTDTQYFGPGTRLTVL.

The chain employs TRBV2 and TRBJ1-2; D is unclear. Germline CDR1 and CDR2: SNHLY and FYNNEI. This CDR3 has 13 residues. V shed 7 bases and J shed 0 bases, with 9 bases lying between them. The CDR3 protein is CASMEVANYGYTF. CDR3 in DNA: TGTGCCAGCATGGAGGTTGCTAACTATGGCTACACCTTC. Full variable domain (missing parts from reference TRBV2 and TRBJ1-2): EPEVTQTPSHQVTQMGQEVILRCVPISNHLYFYWYRQILGQKVEFLVSFYNNEISEKSEIFDDQFSVERPDGSNFTLKIRSTKLEDSAMYFCASMEVANYGYTFGSGTRLTVV.

This clonotype came up a few times. The chain has TRBV4-1 and TRBJ2-2, with D possibly being TRBD2 (5 bases). Per germline, CDR1 MGHRA and CDR2 YSYEKL. Trimming shortened V by 4 bases and J by 4 bases, and 16 bases separated the two germline ends. The CDR3 contains 16 residues. CDR3 sequence reads: CASSLGIAISTGELFF. The CDR3 nucleotides are TGCGCCAGCAGCCTGGGGATAGCGATAAGCACCGGGGAGCTGTTTTTT.

This clonotype was seen more than once but under ten times. The junction does not match germline at one end; this may be a read error. The rearrangement joins TRBV20-1 to TRBJ2-7; D might be TRBD1 (7 bases). Germline CDR1 DFQATT, CDR2 SNEGSKA (reference sequence). This CDR3 region has 12 residues. CDR3 loop: CSARGSGGTCNF. The CDR3 nucleotides read TGCAGTGCTAGAGGGTCAGGGGGGACGTGTAACTTC.

The gene calls are TRBV5-1 and TRBJ2-3; 7 bases align to TRBD1. V lost 4 bases, J lost 2 bases, and 7 bases stayed unmatched. The germline gives CDR1 SGHRS, CDR2 YFSETQ. The CDR3 is made up of 15 amino acids. As DNA, the CDR3 is TGCGCCAGCAGCCCGGCGACAGGGCACACAGATACGCAGTATTTT. This encodes CASSPATGHTDTQYF.